Shown below are 5 T cell receptor beta chains from a single sample sequenced in a study of spatial heterogeneity in lung cancer. These TCRs are of unknown antigen specificity. Study-level points and caveats: Within tumors, counts of expanded alpha and beta TCRs tracked tumor mutation counts.

Documented time point: sample taken at primary tumor resection. TCRdb used MiXCR to reprocess the 5' RACE reads, holding one entry per CDR3 protein. In all, the sample yields approximately 60 distinct CDR3 sequences. The material sequenced was lung tumor tissue, taken at surgery. These receptors all stem from a male donor with early-stage non-small cell lung cancer.

This clonotype was counted only a few times. This beta chain is off target for a library built for alpha chains, so its abundance means little. The CDR3 region is CASSLEWVDTQYF. CDR3 bases: TGTGCCAGCAGCTTAGAGTGGGTAGATACGCAGTATTTT. This chain uses TRBV7-8 with TRBJ2-3; D is uncertain. Germline loops: CDR1 SGHVS, CDR2 FQNEAQ. This CDR3 spans 13 amino acids. Trimming shortened V by 1 base and J by 5 bases, and 7 bases separated the two germline ends.

This clonotype was counted a few times. This beta chain came through as a stray read in a library set up for alpha chains, and its size says little. CDR3: CASSLRTENTEAFF. In nucleotides, the CDR3 is TGTGCCAGCAGTCTCCGGACAGAGAACACTGAAGCTTTCTTT. The V call is TRBV12-3 or TRBV12-4, the J call TRBJ1-1, with D possibly being TRBD1 (6 bases). V was clipped by 5 bases and J by 1 base, with 11 bases between them. The CDR3 runs to 14 residues.

This clonotype has only a few counts. Within a library made for alpha chains, this beta chain is off target, and its count is uninformative. V is TRBV20-1 and J is TRBJ2-3, with unresolved D. The CDR3 loop spans 14 amino acids. Germline V CDR1 and CDR2: DFQATT, SNEGSKA (reference sequence). V dropped 0 bases and J dropped 4 bases, with 11 bases sitting between them. CDR3 DNA sequence: TGCAGTGCTAGAGATATACTGCGGTCAGATACGCAGTATTTT. This gives the protein CSARDILRSDTQYF.

As to this clonotype: This beta chain is a stray read from a library made for alpha chains; its abundance is not meaningful. The rearrangement joins TRBV7-6 to TRBJ2-7; D is undetermined. V was pared by 0 bases and J by 4 bases, with 10 bases between. The CDR3 is 14 residues long. Germline V lookup: CDR1 SGHVS, CDR2 FNYEAQ. In DNA form, the CDR3 reads TGTGCCAGCAGCTTAGCGTTACCTTTTTACGAGCAGTACTTC. Translating it yields CASSLALPFYEQYF. The full variable domain, with the rest looked up from reference TRBV7-6 and TRBJ2-7, is GAGVSQSPRYKVTKRGQDVALRCDPISGHVSLYWYRQALGQGPEFLTYFNYEAQQDKSGLPNDRFSAERPEGSISTLTIQRTEQRDSAMYRCASSLALPFYEQYFGPGTRLTVT.

Concerning this clonotype: This beta chain is off target for a library built for alpha chains, so its abundance means little. CDR3 amino acids: CASSLAGAGGELFF. The CDR3 nucleotides read TGTGCCAGCAGTTTGGCAGGGGCGGGCGGGGAGCTGTTTTTT. The chain links TRBV12-3 or TRBV12-4 to TRBJ2-2, with D maybe TRBD1 (6 bases). The CDR3 has 14 amino acids. The V end was cut by 3 bases, the J end by 7 bases, with 12 bases between.